The 14 T cell receptor beta chains given below trace back to one sample, sequenced in a study of tumor-infiltrating lymphocytes in primary liver carcinoma (dated by TCRdb to the late 2010s). Without any cell sorting, total RNA and DNA were co-extracted from about 21-30 mg of bulk tissue using the AllPrep DNA/RNA mini kit. TCRdb names Illumina HiSeq 2500 as the instrument used. Using a constant-region primer and ProtoScript II reverse transcriptase, TCRbeta-specific cDNA was reverse-transcribed from 500 ng total RNA. Construction of the TCRbeta libraries relied on three nested rounds of multiplex PCR, following a slightly modified ARM-PCR procedure. Each of the first two PCR rounds ran for around 10 cycles using multiplex TRBV1-TRBV30 forward primers together with a Cbeta reverse primer. Using fastp trimming at Q25 and MiXCR clonotype assembly, TCRdb reanalyzed the public sequencing data and kept in-frame beta chains. Entries that share a CDR3 protein sequence are merged under the most common genes and DNA. For this sample the table gives about 110,000 distinct CDR3 sequences, of which 55% to 65% were detected only once. The ten most abundant clones make up approximately 9.7% of the sample.

Sequenced sample: liver tumor tissue from sampling region 1. The meaning of the sample's cell subset or site label: tumor region T1, superior pole. These receptors were obtained from a woman aged 55-75 years with primary liver carcinoma and hepatitis B virus infection.

This clonotype was seen many times. The rearrangement joins TRBV6-5 to TRBJ1-5; 12 bases map to TRBD1. J was trimmed by 7 bases and V by 2 bases; bases with no gene match: 12. The CDR3 extends over 18 amino acids. CDR1 and CDR2 (germline): MNHEY, SVGAGI. The CDR3 protein is CASSYLPPGQGARQPQHF. The CDR3 nucleotides read TGTGCCAGCAGTTACCTCCCTCCGGGACAGGGGGCACGACAGCCCCAGCATTTT.

As to this clonotype: This may be a read error: a much more frequent sequence differs by one nucleotide. V gene TRBV28 combines with J gene TRBJ1-2; D unresolved. The CDR3 covers 15 residues. Trimming took 7 bases from V and 3 from J, leaving 18 bases between them. The germline gives CDR1 MDHEN, CDR2 SYDVKM. The CDR3 DNA reads as TGTGCCAGCACCCCATTGGCGAGTTTGGACTATGGCTACACCTTC. The encoded protein is CASTPLASLDYGYTF.

Concerning this clonotype: At one end, the junction sequence differs from germline, possibly due to a read error. The chain uses TRBV7-9 and TRBJ2-5; 11 nucleotides match TRBD2. This CDR3 is 14 amino acids long. Per germline, CDR1 SEHNR and CDR2 FQNEAQ (reference sequence). The CDR3 bases are TGTGCCGGCAGCCTTACTAGCGGGAGTGAGACCCAGTACTTC. Amino acid sequence: CAGSLTSGSETQYF.

The chain carries TRBV6-5 and TRBJ1-1, with unresolved D. V was trimmed by 6 bases and J by 1 base, leaving 9 bases between them. Per the germline V gene, CDR1 is MNHEY and CDR2 is SVGAGI. This CDR3 comprises 13 residues. The CDR3, as DNA: TGTGCCAGCAGAATAGACGCGAACACTGAAGCTTTCTTT. This gives the protein CASRIDANTEAFF.

On this clonotype: The junction and the germline gene differ at one end; a read error may be behind it. V and J are TRBV4-2 and TRBJ2-3; 10 bases map to TRBD1. This CDR3 has 15 residues. Looked up from germline, CDR1 is LGHNA and CDR2 is YNFKEQ. The CDR3 nucleotides read TGCGCCAGCGGCCCTCGTGACAGGGGGCAAGATACGCAGTATTTT. Residues: CASGPRDRGQDTQYF.

The rearrangement links TRBV5-1 to TRBJ2-2; 7 bases agree with TRBD2. The CDR3 runs 19 residues. Germline CDR1 reads SGHRS; CDR2 reads YFSETQ. Trimming took 4 bases from V and 2 from J; bases not matched to a gene: 17. This CDR3 is CASSPARLTERGNTGELFF. CDR3 DNA: TGCGCCAGCAGCCCCGCGCGGCTCACCGAGCGGGGAAACACCGGGGAGCTGTTTTTT. The entire variable domain, with the rest obtained from reference TRBV5-1 and TRBJ2-2, is as follows: KAGVTQTPRYLIKTRGQQVTLSCSPISGHRSVSWYQQTPGQGLQFLFEYFSETQRNKGNFPGRFSGRQFSNSRSEMNVSTLELGDSALYLCASSPARLTERGNTGELFFGEGSRLTVL.

Notes on this clonotype: Possible read error: a much larger clone is one base away. The V call is TRBV4-1, the J call TRBJ2-6; 7 bases are shared with TRBD2. CDR1 MGHRA and CDR2 YSYEKL come from the germline V gene. Trimming cost V 2 bases and J 0 bases; bases outside gene matches: 10. CDR3 size: 19 residues. The CDR3 spells CASSQMGLADPSGANVLTF. CDR3 nucleotide sequence: TGCGCCAGCAGCCAAATGGGGCTAGCGGACCCCTCTGGGGCCAACGTCCTGACTTTC.

With regard to this clonotype: A read error may be the cause here, since a much bigger clone is one base away. Since no conserved phenylalanine or tryptophan closes the CDR3, a read error is the likely cause. The gene calls are TRBV7-8 and TRBJ2-3; 11 bases agree with TRBD2. This CDR3 comprises 17 residues. V trimming: 4 bases; J trimming: 3 bases; junction bases outside the gene matches: 9. CDR1 and CDR2 from the germline V gene are SGHVS and FQNEAQ. This CDR3 reads CASSYSGRGRGTDTQYY. The CDR3 nucleotides read TGTGCCAGCAGCTATAGCGGGAGGGGGCGGGGGACAGATACGCAGTATTAT.

This clonotype was observed at least ten times. The chain carries TRBV4-1 and TRBJ1-2; D is unclear. Germline-derived CDR1 and CDR2 are MGHRA and YSYEKL. V was clipped by 1 base and J by 4 bases, with 22 bases between them. The CDR3 covers 18 residues. CDR3 sequence: CASSQGGVSHLRPYGYTF. For the CDR3, the DNA is TGCGCCAGCAGCCAAGGCGGGGTCAGCCACCTCAGACCCTATGGCTACACCTTC.

Notes on this clonotype: This may be a read error: a much more frequent sequence differs by one nucleotide. The J gene is TRBJ1-2, the V gene TRBV6-1; D is ambiguous. Germline values: CDR1 MNHNS, CDR2 SASEGT. The CDR3 loop spans 13 amino acids. Here the CDR3 DNA reads TGTGCCAGCAGATCGACGCAAAACTATGGCCACACCTTC. Residues: CASRSTQNYGHTF.

This clonotype was detected ten times or more. V and J are TRBV29-1 and TRBJ2-7, with D tentatively TRBD1 or TRBD2 (6 bases each). The CDR3 covers 12 residues. Trimming removed 5 bases from V and 2 bases from J, with 10 bases in between. Per germline, CDR1 SQVTM and CDR2 ANQGSEA. The CDR3 spells CSVTGTPYEQYF. The CDR3 region has the DNA TGCAGCGTTACAGGGACTCCCTACGAGCAGTACTTC.

J is TRBJ1-6 and V is TRBV27; 9 bases match TRBD1. The V segment lost 6 bases and the J segment 9 bases; nucleotides outside the gene matches: 6. The CDR3 has 14 amino acids. Germline CDR1 MNHEY, CDR2 SMNVEV (reference sequence). The CDR3 sequence: CASRLTGGSSPLHF. The CDR3 nucleotides are TGTGCCAGCAGGTTGACAGGGGGGAGTTCACCCCTCCACTTT.

This clonotype showed up just once. An end of the junction does not agree with germline; a read error may underlie this. V gene TRBV11-3 combines with J gene TRBJ2-3, with D maybe TRBD1 (7 bases). This CDR3 comprises 14 residues. CDR1 is SGHNT, CDR2 YENEEA, per germline. This CDR3 reads CAISFGQGGDTQYF. CDR3 bases: TGTGCCATCAGCTTTGGGCAGGGGGGAGATACACAGTATTTT.

Regarding this clonotype: One junction end disagrees with the germline gene, perhaps due to a read error. V usage is TRBV11-3 and J usage is TRBJ2-7; D unclear. This CDR3 is 14 amino acids long. The germline V gene encodes CDR1 SGHNT and CDR2 YENEEA. The CDR3 protein is CACSLTVGRYEQYF. The CDR3 nucleotides read TGTGCCTGTAGCTTAACGGTGGGCCGCTACGAGCAGTATTTC.